Reported below is one TCR beta chain. No antigen is known for it. This CDR3 is built from 15 residues. V lost 3 bases, J lost 0 bases, and 2 bases stayed unmatched. The V gene's germline CDR1 is SGHTA and CDR2 FQGNSA. Clones were read by immunoSEQ multiplex PCR, and TCRdb kept only the in-frame ones, dropping some. Of under 200,000 clones detected, approximately 92% appear once; the ten largest clones hold 1% to 1.5%. These data are taken from a study of T cell responses to AZD1222 COVID-19 vaccine. Study-level results: Donors skewed white British and female; clonal diversity was possibly underestimated.

The sequence was obtained from an adult in good health. Sample: peripheral blood, taken on day 0 of AZD1222 vaccination. The rearrangement joins TRBV7-2 to TRBJ2-3; 8 positions match TRBD2. The CDR3 nucleotides read TGTGCCAGCAGCTTGACTAGCGCTAGCACAGATACGCAGTATTTT. Protein sequence: CASSLTSASTDTQYF. The whole variable domain, remainder taken from reference TRBV7-2 and TRBJ2-3, is GAGVSQSPSNKVTEKGKDVELRCDPISGHTALYWYRQSLGQGLEFLIYFQGNSAPDKSGLPSDRFSAERTGGSVSTLTIQRTQQEDSAVYLCASSLTSASTDTQYFGPGTRLTVL.